This T cell receptor (beta chain) was identified in a study of blood T cell repertoires in COVID-19. This clone was counted once. Some clones are missing from TCRdb's copy, which holds only in-frame ones; the method was immunoSEQ multiplex PCR. The sample holds roughly 250,000 clones; about four fifths are singletons and the top ten take 3.5% to 4%. With V trimmed by 5 bases and J by 5 bases, 10 bases remained unmatched. Per the germline V gene, CDR1 is SGHTA and CDR2 is FQGNSA. The CDR3 consists of 16 residues. The J gene is TRBJ1-4, the V gene TRBV7-2, with 8 positions matching TRBD1. This clonotype was sampled from a woman between 40 and 55 years old who had been exposed to COVID-19. Sample: PBMCs or T cells enriched from blood (not recorded which). CDR3 amino acids: CASSPSTRDRNEKLFF. CDR3 coding DNA: TGTGCCAGCAGCCCCTCGACCCGGGACAGGAATGAAAAACTGTTTTTT.